The 5 T cell receptor beta chains given below trace back to one sample, sequenced in a study of radiotherapy plus CTLA-4 blockade in lung cancer. Measured with immunoSEQ multiplex PCR; TCRdb has only the in-frame clones, and not every one. The sample has about 93,000 clones; just over 85% are singletons. The sample consisted of peripheral blood, taken from a patient treated with radiotherapy plus ipilimumab. The receptors come from a human donor with non-small cell lung cancer that progressed on radiotherapy plus ipilimumab.

This chain links TRBV30 with TRBJ2-3; D is unresolved. The length of the CDR3 is 12 residues. Germline CDR1 GTSNPN, CDR2 SVGIG (reference sequence). Trimming left V 4 bases short and J 4 bases short, with 9 bases between. The CDR3 coding sequence is TGTGCCTGGAATTCCCCCTCAGATACGCAGTATTTT. Protein: CAWNSPSDTQYF. The entire variable domain, with the rest obtained from reference TRBV30 and TRBJ2-3, is as follows: SQTIHQWPATLVQPVGSPLSLECTVEGTSNPNLYWYRQAAGRGLQLLFYSVGIGQISSEVPQNLSASRPQDRQFILSSKKLLLSDSGFYLCAWNSPSDTQYFGPGTRLTVL.

J is TRBJ1-1 and V is TRBV19; weak D call: TRBD1 (6 bases). Per germline, CDR1 LNHDA and CDR2 SQIVND (reference sequence). CDR3 length: 17 residues. Trimming removed 7 bases from V and 0 bases from J, with 21 bases in between. The CDR3 protein is CASTRQDVTGMNTEAFF. CDR3 in DNA: TGTGCCAGTACCCGACAAGATGTTACAGGGATGAACACTGAAGCTTTCTTT.

V usage is TRBV2 and J usage is TRBJ2-1; D uncertain. Germline V lookup: CDR1 SNHLY, CDR2 FYNNEI. The CDR3 sequence is 11 residues long. The germline V and J ends were trimmed by 1 base and 12 bases, with 7 bases remaining between them. The CDR3 region has the DNA TGTGCCAGCAGTGAAGTGCTAGGGCAGTTCTTC. Translated: CASSEVLGQFF. Full variable domain (rest looked up from reference TRBV2 and TRBJ2-1): EPEVTQTPSHQVTQMGQEVILRCVPISNHLYFYWYRQILGQKVEFLVSFYNNEISEKSEIFDDQFSVERPDGSNFTLKIRSTKLEDSAMYFCASSEVLGQFFGPGTRLTVL.

This clone was counted between two and nine times. The chain couples TRBV6-1 to TRBJ2-1, with 7 bases lining up with TRBD1. The V gene end was trimmed by 6 bases and the J gene end by 12 bases; junction bases not matched to a gene: 14. The CDR3 loop spans 14 amino acids. The germline CDR1 and CDR2 sequences are MNHNS and SASEGT. CDR3 region: CASRANTGAQGQFF. The DNA for the CDR3 is TGTGCCAGCAGAGCCAATACAGGGGCTCAAGGGCAGTTCTTC.

This chain connects TRBV15 to TRBJ2-6; 9 bases fit TRBD1. This CDR3 has 17 amino acids. V lost 5 bases and J lost 0; bases outside the gene matches: 5. Germline CDR1 reads LNHNV; CDR2 reads YYDKDF (reference sequence). This CDR3 reads CATSEQGAYSGANVLTF. The CDR3 region has the DNA TGTGCCACCAGCGAACAGGGGGCGTACTCTGGGGCCAACGTCCTGACTTTC.